The 23 T cell receptor beta chains in this list originate from one sample, sequenced in a study of identical twins. MiXCR, run by TCRdb on the 5' RACE reads, gives a single entry per CDR3 protein. The table records over 200,000 distinct CDR3 sequences, approximately 5.9% of them present only once. Separately, the same data were catalogued under a study of T cells expressing NK-cell markers.

Material: CD8+ T cells sorted from blood. The receptor source for this set is a woman aged 18-35 years in good health.

The V call is TRBV6-2 or TRBV6-3, the J call TRBJ1-2, with D possibly matching TRBD1 (6 bases). Germline V lookup: CDR1 MNHEY, CDR2 SVGEGT. This CDR3 has 14 residues. Trimming removed 3 bases from V and 6 bases from J, with 14 bases in between. This CDR3 reads CASSYLDSYNGYTF. Here the CDR3 DNA reads TGTGCCAGCAGTTATCTGGACAGCTACAATGGCTACACCTTC.

This clonotype was counted ten times or more. The V gene is TRBV7-9, the J gene TRBJ2-7; D gene unclear. Germline CDR1 is SEHNR and CDR2 is FQNEAQ (reference sequence). The V end was cut by 5 bases, the J end by 7 bases, with 15 bases between. This CDR3 is 13 amino acids long. The CDR3 is CASSPPTASEQYF. The CDR3, as DNA: TGTGCCAGCAGCCCGCCGACCGCGAGTGAGCAGTACTTC.

V and J are TRBV30 and TRBJ2-1, with unresolved D. V lost 0 bases, J lost 8 bases, and 11 bases lay in between. Per the germline V gene, CDR1 is GTSNPN and CDR2 is SVGIG (reference sequence). The CDR3 runs 13 residues. CDR3 in DNA: TGTGCCTGGAGTGTAGATTTTGTCGATGAGCAGTTCTTC. This translates into CAWSVDFVDEQFF.

V gene TRBV9 combines with J gene TRBJ1-1, with 8 bases matching TRBD1. With V trimmed by 4 bases and J by 5 bases, 7 bases remained unmatched. Germline CDR1 is SGDLS and CDR2 is YYNGEE. CDR3 size: 14 residues. The DNA for the CDR3 is TGTGCCAGCAGCTCTAAGACAGGGGATACTGAAGCTTTCTTT. Residues: CASSSKTGDTEAFF.

The chain links TRBV12-3 or TRBV12-4 to TRBJ1-1; tentatively, D is TRBD1 (6 bases). This CDR3 spans 14 amino acids. Between the trimmed V and J ends, which lost 4 bases and 4 bases, there was a span of 13 bases. CDR3 coding DNA: TGTGCCAGCAGTTCGGGGGGGGGCTTCACTGAAGCTTTCTTT. Translating gives CASSSGGGFTEAFF.

This chain links TRBV10-3 with TRBJ2-2; 12 bases are a match to TRBD2. V gave up 7 bases and J gave up 6 bases; unmatched junction bases: 6. Germline-derived CDR1 and CDR2 are ENHRY and SYGVKD. This CDR3 region has 15 residues. The CDR3 is CAIKSLAGGAGELFF. In DNA form, the CDR3 reads TGTGCCATCAAGTCCCTAGCGGGAGGGGCCGGGGAGCTGTTTTTT.

The gene calls are TRBV4-1 and TRBJ2-7; D possibly corresponds to TRBD2 (5 bases). V was trimmed by 0 bases and J by 0 bases, leaving 12 bases between them. From germline, CDR1 is MGHRA and CDR2 YSYEKL. The CDR3 runs to 16 residues. CDR3 sequence reads: CASSQEMSGISYEQYF. The CDR3 DNA is TGCGCCAGCAGCCAAGAAATGTCGGGGATCTCCTACGAGCAGTACTTC.

The chain employs TRBV27 and TRBJ2-1, with D possibly matching TRBD2 (5 bases). Germline values: CDR1 MNHEY, CDR2 SMNVEV (reference sequence). The V end lost 3 bases, the J end lost 7 bases, and 25 bases lay between the germline ends. This CDR3 spans 18 amino acids. The CDR3 DNA sequence: TGTGCCAGCAGTTTTCTGCTTCTCGGGGTGAGGGATTCGAATGAGCAGTTCTTC. This gives the protein CASSFLLLGVRDSNEQFF.

The J gene is TRBJ2-2, the V gene TRBV12-3 or TRBV12-4; 12 bases match TRBD2. Trimming cost V 3 bases and J 7 bases; bases outside gene matches: 12. CDR3 length equals 18 residues. The CDR3 loop reads CASSLGVLAGGPNGELFF. As DNA, the CDR3 is TGTGCCAGCAGTTTGGGAGTGCTAGCGGGAGGGCCAAACGGGGAGCTGTTTTTT.

This clonotype showed up just a few times. This rearrangement joins TRBV13 to TRBJ2-7; 7 bases agree with TRBD2. CDR1 PRHDT and CDR2 FYEKMQ come from the germline V gene (reference sequence). CDR3 length: 15 amino acids. The ends lost 5 bases at V and 2 bases at J; junction bases unmatched: 9. CDR3 region: CASSPGLAVAYEQYF. CDR3 DNA: TGTGCCAGCAGCCCGGGTCTAGCGGTGGCCTACGAGCAGTACTTC.

Many counts were recorded for this clonotype. The V gene is TRBV6-1, the J gene TRBJ1-3, with D tentatively TRBD1 (6 bases). CDR3 size: 19 residues. V dropped 8 bases and J dropped 2 bases, with 28 bases sitting between them. Germline CDR1 reads MNHNS; CDR2 reads SASEGT. The CDR3 here is CASGELSYRTGFPGNTIYF. As DNA, the CDR3 is TGTGCCAGCGGAGAGCTATCCTACCGAACAGGGTTCCCTGGAAACACCATATATTTT.

The genes are TRBV28 and TRBJ1-5; D is unclear. Germline lookup yields CDR1 MDHEN and CDR2 SYDVKM. Trimming took off 3 bases at V and 5 bases at J, with 8 bases between the two ends. The CDR3 is 13 amino acids. This CDR3 is CASSFTSHQPQHF. The CDR3 nucleotides are TGTGCCAGCAGTTTTACAAGCCATCAGCCCCAGCATTTT.

This clonotype has only a few counts. The rearrangement joins TRBV29-1 to TRBJ1-2; D unclear. The V end was cut by 3 bases, the J end by 5 bases, with 7 bases between. The CDR3 is 11 residues long. Germline V gene lookup returns CDR1 SQVTM and CDR2 ANQGSEA. In DNA, the CDR3 is TGCAGCGTTGATAGCTATTATGGCTACACCTTC. The encoded protein is CSVDSYYGYTF.

This clonotype was seen more than once but under ten times. The rearrangement uses TRBV11-2 and TRBJ2-6, with a weak D call TRBD1 (6 bases). The CDR3 spans 17 residues. The V and J ends lost 2 bases and 2 bases respectively, with 13 bases between them. CDR1 is SGHAT and CDR2 is FQNNGV in the germline V gene. The CDR3 region is CASSLQGIVPGANVLTF. CDR3 nucleotide sequence: TGTGCCAGCAGCTTACAGGGGATTGTCCCTGGGGCCAACGTCCTGACTTTC.

This clonotype was observed a few times. The rearrangement links TRBV6-5 to TRBJ1-1; D is possibly TRBD1 (5 bases). The CDR3 loop spans 12 amino acids. Germline lookup yields CDR1 MNHEY and CDR2 SVGAGI. The V gene lost 4 bases and the J gene lost 5 bases, with 8 bases spanning the gap. CDR3 nucleotide sequence: TGTGCCAGCAGTTCCTGGGGGACTGAAGCTTTCTTT. Amino acids: CASSSWGTEAFF.

Many counts were recorded for this clonotype. V is TRBV20-1 and J is TRBJ2-4; D ambiguous. The germline V and J ends were trimmed by 5 bases and 0 bases, with 11 bases remaining between them. Germline CDR1 DFQATT, CDR2 SNEGSKA (reference sequence). The CDR3 totals 14 residues. This CDR3 reads CSAVEMIAKNIQYF. CDR3 DNA: TGCAGTGCTGTCGAAATGATAGCCAAAAACATTCAGTACTTC.

This clonotype occurred a few times. The rearrangement uses TRBV12-3 or TRBV12-4 and TRBJ1-4; 7 positions agree with TRBD1. Losses at the gene ends were 4 bases for V and 5 bases for J; bases not matched to a gene: 7. CDR3 length: 15 amino acids. The CDR3 here is CASSWTGRGNEKLFF. As DNA, the CDR3 is TGTGCCAGCAGTTGGACAGGCAGGGGAAATGAAAAACTGTTTTTT.

In this sample, this clonotype is medium-sized (0.01 to 0.1%). In DNA form, the CDR3 reads TGTGCCAGCAGCGCGACAGGGGTCAACTATGGCTACACCTTC. It codes for CASSATGVNYGYTF. The chain recombines TRBV9 with TRBJ1-2; 8 bases line up with TRBD1. CDR1 and CDR2 from the germline V gene are SGDLS and YYNGEE. The CDR3 runs to 14 residues. V dropped 3 bases and J dropped 2; count of bases not matched to a gene: 3. Drawing the rest from reference TRBV9 and TRBJ1-2, the complete variable domain is DSGVTQTPKHLITATGQRVTLRCSPRSGDLSVYWYQQSLDQGLQFLIQYYNGEERAKGNILERFSAQQFPDLHSELNLSSLELGDSALYFCASSATGVNYGYTFGSGTRLTVV.

V usage is TRBV7-9 and J usage is TRBJ1-1; maybe TRBD1 (6 bases). Trimming stripped 10 bases from V and 0 bases from J, with 18 bases between. The CDR3 has 15 amino acids. CDR1 and CDR2 (germline): SEHNR, FQNEAQ (reference sequence). Here the CDR3 DNA reads TGTGCCATGAGCCCCGCGACAGGTATGAACACTGAAGCTTTCTTT. Translating gives CAMSPATGMNTEAFF.

The chain joins TRBV11-2 to TRBJ2-1; 7 bases align to TRBD1. J was trimmed by 12 bases and V by 1 base; bases with no gene match: 9. The germline V gene encodes CDR1 SGHAT and CDR2 FQNNGV. The CDR3 spans 14 residues. The CDR3 region is CASSLVIDGTAQFF. The DNA for the CDR3 is TGTGCCAGCAGCTTAGTTATTGATGGGACAGCGCAGTTCTTC.

This clonotype was seen at least ten times. This rearrangement joins TRBV12-3 or TRBV12-4 to TRBJ2-3; 9 bases line up with TRBD2. CDR3 length equals 17 residues. V dropped 3 bases and J dropped 5; count of bases not matched to a gene: 12. Written as DNA, the CDR3 is TGTGCCAGCAGTTTTCTGTTGGGGCGGGAGGGCCAAGATACGCAGTATTTT. Amino acids: CASSFLLGREGQDTQYF.

Ten or more counts support this clonotype. This sequence joins TRBV12-3 or TRBV12-4 and TRBJ2-7; D uncertain. The CDR3 loop spans 14 amino acids. V dropped 5 bases and J dropped 4 bases, with 15 bases sitting between them. This CDR3 reads CASSISDTNYEQYF. The CDR3 bases are TGTGCCAGCAGTATTAGTGACACTAATTACGAGCAGTACTTC.

There are a few counts of this clonotype. This chain uses TRBV12-3 or TRBV12-4 with TRBJ1-3; the D gene is possibly TRBD1 (6 bases). The V end was cut by 5 bases, the J end by 7 bases, with 15 bases between. This CDR3 comprises 14 residues. The CDR3 coding sequence is TGTGCCAGCAGTCTCCCGGGGAGGGGGAACACCATATATTTT. The encoded protein is CASSLPGRGNTIYF.